This is a list of T cell receptor beta chains from one sample in a study of T cells expressing NK-cell markers. TCRdb re-called the 5' RACE reads, yielding one record per CDR3 amino acid sequence without DNA. Recorded for this sample: about 260,000 distinct CDR3 sequences. The source material was blood T cells: a sorted CD56 or NKG2C T cell subset, CD4+ or CD8+ T cells, or bulk PBMC T cells (not recorded which). These receptors were collected from a man in his late teens or twenties in good health. CDR3s include the opening cysteine and the closing phenylalanine or tryptophan.

TRBV7-9	TRBJ2-7	CASSLVGGRTNEQYF
TRBV20-1	TRBJ2-1	CSARRVAGDNEQFF
TRBV29-1	TRBJ2-3	CSVGGLAGGNSLTDTQYF
TRBV15	TRBJ1-2	CATSSQRDRDKTNYGYTF
TRBV6-2/TRBV6-3	TRBJ2-7	CASSYSSRVLYEQYF
TRBV27	TRBJ1-2	CASSLGTGTNYGYTF
TRBV7-9	TRBJ2-1	CASSLATAGGDVLFF
TRBV18	TRBJ1-2	CASSPQGTSANYSYTF
TRBV6-4	TRBJ2-3	CASSGDGTSTDTQYF
TRBV4-3	TRBJ2-1	CASSPGTTINEQFF
TRBV7-2	TRBJ2-1	CASNARGSGDYNEQFF
TRBV6-5	TRBJ1-6	CASSYSPDRGNSPLHF
TRBV12-3/TRBV12-4	TRBJ2-2	CASTLRGLGELFF
TRBV7-2	TRBJ1-5	CASSLERGSNQPQHF
TRBV20-1	TRBJ2-3	CSATGTGNTQYF
TRBV6-2/TRBV6-3	TRBJ2-7	CASSYWGTGDEQYF
TRBV7-2	TRBJ1-2	CASTPGGYGYTF
TRBV4-1	TRBJ2-7	CASSQHGSYEQYF
TRBV6-1	TRBJ2-2	CASRPDGTRNTGELFF
TRBV11-2	TRBJ1-3	CASSLGRNRNTIYF
TRBV30	TRBJ2-1	CAWSVTRGVRGEQFF
TRBV30	TRBJ2-5	CAWSVIERRFGTQYF
TRBV2	TRBJ2-5	CASRASGSRETQYF
TRBV29-1	TRBJ2-4	CSVSQLGAKNIQYF
TRBV25-1	TRBJ2-7	CASSEWVGQGIDEQYF
TRBV20-1	TRBJ2-1	CSARGHFSQSEQFF
TRBV18	TRBJ2-1	CASSPGTSGSGEQFF
TRBV4-3	TRBJ2-1	CASSQVLSGGGLHNEQFF
TRBV12-3/TRBV12-4	TRBJ1-5	CASSLIEGASNQPQHF
TRBV10-2	TRBJ2-1	CASTVVGTASNEQFF
TRBV24-1	TRBJ2-1	CATSDGRGEGNEQFF
TRBV20-1	TRBJ1-2	CSAGGQGVRSNYGYTF
TRBV5-1	TRBJ2-1	CASSPSGNSYNEQFF
TRBV10-2	TRBJ2-5	CASSEFWIQETQYF
TRBV4-1	TRBJ1-6	CASSPGTGRSPLHF
TRBV12-3/TRBV12-4	TRBJ2-1	CASSLGLSVDEQFF
TRBV2	TRBJ1-1	CANSIQGRTEAFF
TRBV20-1	TRBJ2-7	CSASVRAPPSYEQYF
TRBV5-1	TRBJ2-1	CASSLAPSAGSYNEQFF
TRBV11-2	TRBJ2-3	CASSLDRRDTQYF
TRBV13	TRBJ2-3	CASSLRGPSTDTQYF
TRBV10-3	TRBJ2-1	CAISNTPGQTEQFF
TRBV12-3/TRBV12-4	TRBJ1-2	CASSQGPNGYTF
TRBV6-5	TRBJ2-3	CASIHAGGASTDTQYF
TRBV12-3/TRBV12-4	TRBJ1-1	CASSREWNTEAFF
TRBV5-1	TRBJ1-6	CASSLADRVNSPLHF
TRBV4-3	TRBJ2-6	CASSQGTGEYSGANVLTF
TRBV18	TRBJ1-1	CASSLHSRLNTEAFF
TRBV12-3/TRBV12-4	TRBJ2-7	CASSLGRGSRDEQYF
TRBV12-3/TRBV12-4	TRBJ2-3	CASSLMILAGPVLDTQYF
TRBV9	TRBJ2-6	CASSVVEGSSILSGANVLTF
TRBV12-3/TRBV12-4	TRBJ1-5	CASRHNTPGTGPHQPQHF